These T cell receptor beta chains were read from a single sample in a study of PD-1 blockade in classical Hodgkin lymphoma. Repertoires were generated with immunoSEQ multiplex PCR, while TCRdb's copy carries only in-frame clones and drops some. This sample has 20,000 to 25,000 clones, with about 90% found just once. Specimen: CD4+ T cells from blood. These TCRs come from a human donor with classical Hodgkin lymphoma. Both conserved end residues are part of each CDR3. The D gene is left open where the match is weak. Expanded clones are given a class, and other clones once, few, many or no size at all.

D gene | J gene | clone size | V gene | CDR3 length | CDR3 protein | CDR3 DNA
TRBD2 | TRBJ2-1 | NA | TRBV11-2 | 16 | CASSSSGGDLYNEQFF | TGTGCCAGCAGCTCTAGCGGGGGGGACCTTTACAATGAGCAGTTCTTC
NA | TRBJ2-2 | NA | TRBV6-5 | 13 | CASSRAITGELFF | TGTGCCAGCAGCCGGGCCATCACCGGGGAGCTGTTTTTT
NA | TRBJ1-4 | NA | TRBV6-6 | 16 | CASRPLYSGRNEKLFF | TGTGCCAGCCGCCCCCTTTACTCGGGTCGTAATGAAAAACTGTTTTTT
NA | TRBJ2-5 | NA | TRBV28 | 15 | CASSSPPLRGQTQYF | TGTGCCAGCAGTTCCCCCCCCCTCAGGGGTCAGACCCAGTACTTC
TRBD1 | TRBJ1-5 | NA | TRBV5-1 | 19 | CASSSLQNRGTYSNQPQHF | TGCGCCAGCAGCTCGCTTCAGAACAGGGGAACTTATAGCAATCAGCCCCAGCATTTT
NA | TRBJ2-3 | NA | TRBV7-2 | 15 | CASSLSGVSTDTQYF | TGTGCCAGCAGCTTATCGGGGGTAAGCACAGATACGCAGTATTTT
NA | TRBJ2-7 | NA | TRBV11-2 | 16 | CASSPLGAAGIDEQYF | TGTGCCAGCAGCCCCCTAGGCGCAGCGGGTATCGACGAGCAGTACTTC
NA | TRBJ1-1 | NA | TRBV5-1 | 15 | CASSLRQLGNTEAFF | TGCGCCAGCAGCCTAAGACAGTTGGGGAACACTGAAGCTTTCTTT
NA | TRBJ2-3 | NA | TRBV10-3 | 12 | CAIRRQADTQYF | TGTGCCATCAGGAGACAGGCAGATACGCAGTATTTT
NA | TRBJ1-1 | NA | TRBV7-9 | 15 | CASSFSRSGATEAFF | TGTGCCAGCAGCTTTAGCAGGTCAGGGGCCACTGAAGCTTTCTTT
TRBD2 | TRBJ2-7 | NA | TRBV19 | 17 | CASSTLAEGTRPYEQYF | TGTGCCAGTAGTACCCTAGCCGAGGGGACTAGACCCTACGAGCAGTACTTC
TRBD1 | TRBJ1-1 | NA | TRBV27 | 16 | CASSWDRWRRNTEAFF | TGTGCCAGCAGCTGGGACAGGTGGCGGCGGAACACTGAAGCTTTCTTT
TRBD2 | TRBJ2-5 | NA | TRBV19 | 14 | CASSKLAAQETQYF | TGTGCCAGTAGTAAACTAGCGGCCCAAGAGACCCAGTACTTC
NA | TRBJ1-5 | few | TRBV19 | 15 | CASSIGDILNQPQHF | TGTGCCAGTAGTATAGGGGACATCCTCAATCAGCCCCAGCATTTT
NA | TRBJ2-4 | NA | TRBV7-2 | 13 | CASSLIRANIQYF | TGTGCCAGCAGCTTAATTAGGGCGAACATTCAGTACTTC
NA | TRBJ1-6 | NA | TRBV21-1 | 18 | CASSNSPGEASYNSPLHF | TGTGCCAGCAGCAACAGCCCAGGGGAGGCCTCCTATAATTCACCCCTCCACTTT
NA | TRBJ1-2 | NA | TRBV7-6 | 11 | CASSFGVGYTF | TGTGCCAGCAGCTTCGGGGTTGGCTACACCTTC
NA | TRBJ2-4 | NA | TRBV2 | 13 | CASSAVKKNIQYF | TGTGCCAGCAGTGCAGTGAAGAAAAACATTCAGTACTTC
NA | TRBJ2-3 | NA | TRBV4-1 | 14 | CASSQGYEGDTQYF | TGCGCCAGCAGCCAGGGGTATGAGGGAGATACGCAGTATTTT
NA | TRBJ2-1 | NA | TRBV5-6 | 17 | CASSTPVQGIPYNEQFF | TGTGCCAGCAGTACCCCCGTGCAGGGGATCCCCTACAATGAGCAGTTCTTC
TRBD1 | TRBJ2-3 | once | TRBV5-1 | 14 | CASSVGQGIDTQYF | TGCGCCAGCAGCGTGGGACAGGGGATTGATACGCAGTATTTT
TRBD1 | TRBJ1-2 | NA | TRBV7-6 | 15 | CASSPRQGANYGYTF | TGTGCCAGCAGCCCTCGACAGGGGGCCAACTATGGCTACACCTTC
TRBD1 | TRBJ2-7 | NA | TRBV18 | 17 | CASSSTRLGTGGYEQYF | TGTGCCAGCTCATCAACACGGTTGGGGACAGGAGGCTACGAGCAGTACTTC
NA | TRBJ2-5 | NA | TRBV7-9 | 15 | CASSIADFSGSTQYF | TGTGCCAGCAGCATCGCGGACTTCTCGGGATCGACCCAGTACTTC
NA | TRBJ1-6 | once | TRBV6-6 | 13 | CASYGHFNSPLHF | TGTGCCAGCTATGGACACTTTAATTCACCCCTCCACTTT
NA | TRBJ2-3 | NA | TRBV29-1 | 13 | CSVGQGLTDTQYF | TGCAGCGTTGGGCAGGGACTCACAGATACGCAGTATTTT
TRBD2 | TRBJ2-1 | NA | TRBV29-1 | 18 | CSARDTGTSGGPYNEQFF | TGCAGCGCCCGGGACACCGGGACTAGCGGGGGACCTTACAATGAGCAGTTCTTC
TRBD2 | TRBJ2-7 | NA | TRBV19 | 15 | CASSRGLAGTYEQYF | TGTGCCAGTAGCCGCGGACTAGCGGGGACCTACGAGCAGTACTTC
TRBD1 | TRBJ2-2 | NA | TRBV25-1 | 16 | CASLRSGQGNTGELFF | TGTGCCAGCTTACGTTCGGGACAGGGGAACACCGGGGAGCTGTTTTTT
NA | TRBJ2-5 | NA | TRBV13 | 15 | CASSRGRATQETQYF | TGTGCCAGCAGCAGAGGTAGGGCTACCCAAGAGACCCAGTACTTC
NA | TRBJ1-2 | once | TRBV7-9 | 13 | CASSTRQLYGYTF | TGTGCCAGCAGCACCCGACAGCTTTATGGCTACACCTTC
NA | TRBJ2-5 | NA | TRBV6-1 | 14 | CASSEAQGLKTQYF | TGTGCCAGCAGTGAAGCGCAGGGCCTGAAGACCCAGTACTTC
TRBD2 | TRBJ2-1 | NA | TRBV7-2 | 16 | CASSHGLAGEPGEQFF | TGTGCCAGCAGCCACGGACTAGCGGGGGAACCAGGTGAGCAGTTCTTC
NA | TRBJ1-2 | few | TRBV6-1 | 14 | CASSENGGDYGYTF | TGTGCCAGCAGTGAAAATGGCGGCGACTATGGCTACACCTTC
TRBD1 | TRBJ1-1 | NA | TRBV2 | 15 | CASSRDRGRPGEAFF | TGTGCCAGCAGCCGGGACAGGGGGCGCCCGGGTGAAGCTTTCTTT
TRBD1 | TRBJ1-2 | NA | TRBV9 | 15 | CASSPVGTGDYGYTF | TGTGCCAGCAGCCCCGTCGGGACAGGGGACTATGGCTACACCTTC
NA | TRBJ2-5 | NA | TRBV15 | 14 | CATSSRLGAETQYF | TGTGCCACCAGCAGTCGTTTGGGTGCCGAGACCCAGTACTTC
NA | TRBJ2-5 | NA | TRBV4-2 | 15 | CASSQAIKGGETQYF | TGTGCCAGCAGCCAAGCTATCAAGGGGGGAGAGACCCAGTACTTC
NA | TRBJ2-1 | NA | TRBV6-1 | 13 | CASSGVSYNEQFF | TGTGCCAGCAGTGGGGTCTCCTACAATGAGCAGTTCTTC
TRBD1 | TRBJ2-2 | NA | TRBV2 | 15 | CASSWDSQNTGELFF | TGTGCCAGCAGCTGGGACAGCCAGAACACCGGGGAGCTGTTTTTT